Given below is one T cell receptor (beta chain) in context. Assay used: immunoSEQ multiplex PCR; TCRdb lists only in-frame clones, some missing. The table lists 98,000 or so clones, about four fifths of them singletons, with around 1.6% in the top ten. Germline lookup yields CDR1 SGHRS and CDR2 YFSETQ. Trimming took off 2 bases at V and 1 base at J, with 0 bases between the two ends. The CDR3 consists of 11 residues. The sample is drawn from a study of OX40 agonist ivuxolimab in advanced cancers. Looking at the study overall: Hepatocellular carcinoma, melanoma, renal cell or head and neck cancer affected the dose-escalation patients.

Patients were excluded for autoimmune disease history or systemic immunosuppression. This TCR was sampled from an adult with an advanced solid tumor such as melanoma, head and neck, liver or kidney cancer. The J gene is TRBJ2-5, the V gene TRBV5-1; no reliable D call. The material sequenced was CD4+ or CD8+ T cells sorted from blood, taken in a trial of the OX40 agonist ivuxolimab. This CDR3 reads CASSFQETQYF. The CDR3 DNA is TGCGCCAGCAGCTTCCAAGAGACCCAGTACTTC.